These 5 T cell receptor beta chains share one sample of origin, sequenced in a study of blood T cell repertoires in COVID-19. Sequencing was performed with immunoSEQ multiplex PCR; in TCRdb, only in-frame clones are kept and a portion is missing. The data contain about 340,000 clones, roughly 90% of them singletons. The sequencing sample was made of peripheral blood. The receptors were sampled from a woman between 70 and 85 years old with COVID-19, enrolled during active disease.

As DNA, the CDR3 is TGTGCCAGTAACCCCACAGTGAACACTGAAGCTTTCTTT. The encoded protein is CASNPTVNTEAFF. The chain links TRBV19 to TRBJ1-1; D is unresolved. Per the germline V gene, CDR1 is LNHDA and CDR2 is SQIVND (reference sequence). Trimming shortened V by 7 bases and J by 0 bases, and 9 bases separated the two germline ends. The CDR3 length is 13 residues.

The gene calls are TRBV6-5 and TRBJ1-1, with a possible D match to TRBD1 (5 bases). Germline V gives CDR1 MNHEY, CDR2 SVGAGI. V lost 10 bases and J 4 bases, leaving 16 bases between the germline ends. This CDR3 spans 13 amino acids. CDR3 in DNA: TGTGCCACCGAAGGGGCGAGGTTCACTGAAGCTTTCTTT. This encodes CATEGARFTEAFF.

This chain joins TRBV2 and TRBJ1-1; D possibly corresponds to TRBD1 (6 bases). CDR3 size: 16 residues. Trimming took 5 bases from V and 6 from J, leaving 22 bases between them. CDR1 SNHLY and CDR2 FYNNEI come from the germline V gene. The CDR3, as DNA: TGTGCCAGCAGTTACAAAGTTAACAGGGTTTCGGCTGAAGCTTTCTTT. This codes for CASSYKVNRVSAEAFF. The full variable domain, its missing parts supplied by reference TRBV2 and TRBJ1-1, is EPEVTQTPSHQVTQMGQEVILRCVPISNHLYFYWYRQILGQKVEFLVSFYNNEISEKSEIFDDQFSVERPDGSNFTLKIRSTKLEDSAMYFCASSYKVNRVSAEAFFGQGTRLTVV.

The V and J genes are TRBV27 and TRBJ1-2; D may be TRBD1 (5 bases). CDR1 is MNHEY, CDR2 SMNVEV, per germline (reference sequence). V gave up 3 bases and J gave up 1 base, with 12 bases separating them. CDR3 length equals 15 residues. This chain's CDR3 is CASSFSDSHNYGYTF. The DNA of the CDR3 is TGTGCCAGCAGTTTTTCAGACAGTCATAACTATGGCTACACCTTC.

The rearrangement uses TRBV18 and TRBJ2-7; D gene unclear. V was pared by 3 bases and J by 0 bases, with 15 bases between. Per germline, CDR1 KGHSH and CDR2 LQKENI. This CDR3 region has 16 residues. The chain's CDR3 is CASSPSQELYSYEQYF. In DNA, the CDR3 is TGTGCCAGCTCACCTTCTCAGGAACTCTACTCCTACGAGCAGTACTTC.